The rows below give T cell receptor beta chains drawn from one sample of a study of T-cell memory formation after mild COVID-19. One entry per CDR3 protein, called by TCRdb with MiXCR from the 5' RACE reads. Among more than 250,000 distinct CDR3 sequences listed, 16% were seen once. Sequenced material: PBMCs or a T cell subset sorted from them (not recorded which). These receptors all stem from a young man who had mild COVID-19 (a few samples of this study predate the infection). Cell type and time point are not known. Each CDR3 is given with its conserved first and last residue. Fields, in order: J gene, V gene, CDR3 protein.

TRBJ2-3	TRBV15	CATSRDRGFTQYF
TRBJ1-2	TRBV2	CASTLQGINYGYTF
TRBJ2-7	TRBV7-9	CASSQGGYSYEQYF
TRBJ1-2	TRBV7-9	CASSDSGRTYGYTF
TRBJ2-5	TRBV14	CASSQDEGQETQYF
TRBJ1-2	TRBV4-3	CASSQLDREYGYTF
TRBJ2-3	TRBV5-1	CASSLELRRADTQYF
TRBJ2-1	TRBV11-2	CASKGGGAPNEQFF
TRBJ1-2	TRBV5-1	CASSSTYLSGGYTF
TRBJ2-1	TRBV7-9	CASSIAGTRSSYNEQFF
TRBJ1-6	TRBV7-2	CASSLSGGSPLHF
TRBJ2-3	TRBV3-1	CASRIGLAGTDTQYF
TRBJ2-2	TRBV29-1	CSVEAATPNTGELFF
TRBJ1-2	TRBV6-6	CASSYPKVDLSYGYTF
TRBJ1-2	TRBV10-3	CAISGGDGYGYTF
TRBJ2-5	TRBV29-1	CSVYQETQYF
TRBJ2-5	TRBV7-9	CASSLVGDSQETQYF
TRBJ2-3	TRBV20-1	CSARWASADTQYF
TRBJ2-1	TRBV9	CASSVGPLRGTNEQFF
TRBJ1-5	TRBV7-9	CASSAGGRRGVNQPQHF
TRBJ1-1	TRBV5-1	CASSLVFRGRETEAFF
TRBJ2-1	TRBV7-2	CASSLDGAGGGAGEQFF
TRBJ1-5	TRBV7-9	CASSFADQPQHF
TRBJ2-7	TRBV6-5	CASSQTSGGLSYEQYF
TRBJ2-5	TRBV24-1	CATSVAGSETQYF
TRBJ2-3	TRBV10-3	CAISGRGTSLPDTQYF
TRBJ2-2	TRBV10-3	CAISALDGNTGELFF
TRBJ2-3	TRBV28	CASSFGWQDTQYF
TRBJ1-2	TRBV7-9	CASSLWNRGDYGYTF
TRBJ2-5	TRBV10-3	CAISDVGGLRETQYF
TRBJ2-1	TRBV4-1	CASSQPGSPGQIYNEQFF
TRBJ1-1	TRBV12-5	CASGLFPLGEAFF
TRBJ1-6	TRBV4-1	CASSQQPNSPLHF
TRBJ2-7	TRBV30	CAWSEIWYEQYF
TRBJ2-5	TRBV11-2	CASSHPGGFVGAQETQYF
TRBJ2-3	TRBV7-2	CASGETGQGPDTQYF
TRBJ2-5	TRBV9	CASSVGPGQETQYF
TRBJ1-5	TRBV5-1	CASSLGDINQPQHF
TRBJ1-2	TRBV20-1	CSALISNYGYTF
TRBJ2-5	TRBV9	CASSGSGGAGETQYF
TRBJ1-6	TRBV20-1	CSATGTGNSPFHF
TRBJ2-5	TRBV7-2	CASSVSGGARETQYF
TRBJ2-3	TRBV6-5	CASSPLAGAADTQYF
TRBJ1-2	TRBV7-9	CASSLDRDIDYGYTF